The text below deals with one T cell receptor (beta chain). It lacks a known antigen. The method behind the library was the immunoSEQ multiplex PCR assay. For the multiplex PCR, a mixture combining 60 forward primers for TCR Vbeta segments and 13 reverse primers for TCR Jbeta segments was used. A multiplex PCR assay on genomic DNA amplified the CDR3 region of rearranged TCR beta genes. The amplified TCR beta libraries were sequenced on the Illumina HiSeq System as 87-base-pair reads. Regarding the original processing steps: A later analysis tallied 70 million to 100 million unique TCR beta chains across the 700 or so repertoires, and about 12 million of those chains were shared by two or more donors. Raw reads were error-corrected and collapsed into unique sequences by a nearest-neighbor algorithm in which closely related sequences were merged to remove PCR and sequencing errors. CDR3 sequences were aligned to IMGT reference sequences to assign V, D and J gene segments. Each retained sequence needed at least a six-nucleotide match to both a V gene segment and a J gene segment. Rearrangements were classified as productive when the CDR3 lacked stop codons and remained in frame with V and J, and all other rearrangements were classified as non-productive. Following IMGT convention, CDR3 was defined as the stretch from the second conserved V-encoded cysteine up to the conserved J-encoded phenylalanine. The earlier analysis of about 560 of the donors excluded any sequence lacking an unambiguous match to a single V gene segment. An earlier analysis of a few hundred of the donors called V segments functional above 56.7% productive rearrangements and segregating when the between-donor standard deviation exceeded 5%. A statistical classification framework was built to diagnose cytomegalovirus status from the catalog of TCR beta chain sequences. In a later analysis, TCR nucleotide sequences were compared against IMGT/GENE-DB human TR gene sequences so that V and J genes could be assigned. Using the TCRdist pipeline, a later analysis assigned CDR3 sequences along with most-parsimonious VDJ recombination scenarios. In a later analysis, every TCR beta chain was defined by the combination of its CDR3 amino acid sequence and its V-gene family, and reads without a unique V-gene family were dropped. As a way to deal with suspected cross-contamination and a sequencing artifact, a later analysis dropped approximately 590 nucleotide sequences that were highly shared and had low generation probability. In a later analysis, a clonal expansion index for each public chain was calculated from normalized within-repertoire ranks of inferred template counts. In a later analysis, generation probabilities were computed with a VDJ recombination model fitted to out-of-frame rearrangements, and the resulting probabilities were checked against IGoR. In a later analysis, TCR-TCR, TCR-HLA and TCR-CMV co-occurrence was scored with hypergeometric tests, and a repertoire-size bias correction was applied to TCR pairs. False discovery rates were estimated in a later analysis by permuting HLA or CMV assignments 20 times. In a later analysis, co-occurring TCRs were grouped with DBSCAN, and TCRdist sequence similarity was added when clustering was performed within HLA-allele-positive subsets. For co-occurrence clustering, repertoires with fewer than 30,000 or more than 120,000 public chains were excluded, along with roughly 5 repertoires with anomalous nucleotide sharing. The source is immuneACCESS, and TCRdb retained only in-frame sequences with V and J called. Part of the clones is not carried over; for the studies checked, unresolved V genes explain less than half of this, and the remainder is unexplained. V and J calls plus clone size are reproduced from that table; the DNA served to infer D and trimming. This sample's table contains tens of thousands of clones. The ten largest account for less than 0.65% of the sample.

The cohort was made up of 650 to 700 healthy bone marrow donors. At the time of sampling, every cohort member was nominally healthy, though immune exposures that went unrecorded were likely present. The donor tested CMV seronegative, placing the donor among the 350 or so seronegative members of the cohort. Each donor provided a peripheral blood sample, and peripheral blood mononuclear cells were used for TCR beta sequencing. The Qiagen DNeasy Blood Extraction Kit was used to extract genomic DNA from the blood cell samples. From the germline V gene, CDR1 is KGHSH and CDR2 is LQKENI. Inclusive of the bounding cysteine and phenylalanine, the CDR3 is 16 residues long. The kept DNA is CDR3 alone, 48 bases in frame from the first base. V loses 4 bases at its end and J loses 2 bases; junction bases beyond the gene matches: 9. The data are from a study of cytomegalovirus exposure and HLA in healthy donors (dated by TCRdb to the late 2010s). About the study as a whole: According to an earlier analysis of 587 of the donors, about 179 million T cells yielded some 120 million unique TCR beta sequences and about 300 Gb of sequence data. Approximately 310 gigabases of sequencing data and 78 million or so unique TCR sequences were included in an early release covering around 600 HLA-typed donors. A later genetic analysis took genome-wide SNP genotypes for 398 of the 666 donors and used that subset as a discovery cohort. A later analysis re-analyzed previously published TCR beta repertoires from 500 to 700 donors and added high-resolution HLA genotyping to study TCR occurrence patterns. Along with the roughly 670-subject first cohort, a separate validation cohort of over 90 different subjects was used. Typing coverage differed by locus: A, B, C, DRB1 and DQB1 were typed in roughly 620-630 donors, DQA1 in roughly 510, DPA1 in 600 to 610, and DPB1 in around 490. Donor age, sex, ethnicity and CMV serostatus were collected together with the repertoire data. Every repertoire in the discovery cohort had been generated on one and the same sequencing platform. An earlier analysis of 587 of the donors applied high-throughput TCR beta sequencing to assess whether each TCR beta V gene segment acted as functional or pseudogenic. Both class I and class II loci were covered by HLA typing, at four-digit resolution. The T cell repertoires of under 750 subjects were profiled by immunosequencing and related to cytomegalovirus serostatus. Roughly 5 DR-DQ haplotypes were handled as single units for association and clustering because linkage in the cohort was strong. Rather than using new phenotypic data, the later analysis identified candidate immune exposures from TCR beta sequences and from how often those sequences occurred across donors. The study aimed to test whether signatures of past pathogen exposure could be identified by cataloging public T cell receptors. Of the approximately 400 genotyped donors, 81% were placed in the genetic ancestry cluster associated with self-reported Caucasian donors. On average, 235,054 unique TCR beta nucleotide sequences were sequenced per donor among about 400 genotyped donors of the cohort, with roughly 18% of those sequences being non-productive. The study combined high-throughput TCR immunosequencing, statistical association of individual TCRs with disease status, and machine learning to predict cytomegalovirus infection status. General conclusions and limits of the study: V-gene and J-gene trimming of TCR beta chains was associated with a missense DCLRE1C variant in a later genetic analysis, and the association was replicated in an independent cohort. The 87-base-pair reads could not distinguish some IMGT-functional V segments, including TRBV6-2 and TRBV6-3, so those segments were excluded. In this cohort, only TCR beta chains were sequenced, and detectable features were limited by the absence of alpha or paired-chain data. In the study, about 150 TCR beta chains were listed as associated with cytomegalovirus. A further reported finding was that TCR beta sequences accurately predicted the HLA-A and HLA-B alleles for most subjects in the first cohort. Broadly in line with IMGT annotations, most TCR beta V segments showed up in productive rearrangements about 90% or about 30% of the time in an earlier analysis of 450 to 600 of the donors. Compared with the roughly 720-donor mean, donors in an Asian-associated ancestry cluster had fewer N-insertions in productive TCRs, according to a later genetic analysis. In vitro tests confirmed that a few of the cytomegalovirus-associated TCR beta chains recognize cytomegalovirus antigens. Sequencing depth was assumed to be roughly uniform across donors in the presence/absence analyses, though that assumption may not hold. Compared with equally common non-associated chains, HLA-associated TCR beta chains in a later analysis were more clonally expanded and had lower generation probabilities. Because some donors lacked HLA typing at each locus, the association tests relied only on the typed subset. A later analysis found that TCR association rates varied across HLA loci, with DRB1 alleles showing the most associated TCRs and HLA-C alleles the fewest. According to a later analysis, parvovirus B19, influenza, CMV and Epstein-Barr virus appeared linked to several top co-occurrence clusters. Assigning TCR associations to individual alleles was difficult when HLA alleles, especially DR and DQ, strongly co-occurred. A later analysis associated about 17,000 TCR beta sequences with specific HLA alleles at a false discovery rate of 0.05. For the cohort, immune exposure information was limited to CMV serostatus. Linkage disequilibrium might explain the correlated functional status among segregating V segments, but an unknown experimental factor could not be ruled out. The classifier was reported to diagnose cytomegalovirus status with high specificity and sensitivity in both the original and validation cohorts. Most TCR sequences were seen in very few donors, while some public TCRs were found in many individuals. According to the authors, the approach could potentially be generalized to other disease states and immunological phenotypes. A later analysis found that most CMV-associated TCR beta chains appeared HLA-restricted, with HLA associations seemingly driven largely by CMV exposure. Because counts were too low, seventeen rarely observed V segments, including chromosome 9 orphons, were excluded from the earlier analysis of 587 of the donors. A cluster of highly shared sequence variants was judged likely to be a technical artifact of the sequencing pipeline.

This TCR was sampled from a man aged 45-65 years in good health and CMV-seronegative. The specimen was PBMCs. In this chain, TRBV18 is recombined with TRBJ2-7; TRBD1 agrees with 9 junctional bases. The sequenced DNA is TGTGCCAGCTCACAAGGGCCCGGGACAGGGCCCTACGAGCAGTACTTC. Its translation is CASSQGPGTGPYEQYF.